What follows are 25 T cell receptor beta chains derived from one specimen sequenced in a study of shared clonotypes between healthy human individuals. Profiled with immunoSEQ multiplex PCR; TCRdb holds only in-frame clones, not every one. The sample records 600,000 to 750,000 clones, 72% being singletons. Material for sequencing was memory CD4+ T cells sorted from blood. As to subset: CD45RA-negative fraction. The receptors derive from a woman between 25 and 40 years old in good health.

The rearrangement uses TRBV19 and TRBJ2-7, with D unclear. There are 14 residues in the CDR3. CDR1 LNHDA and CDR2 SQIVND come from the germline V gene (reference sequence). Trimming removed 2 bases at V and 2 bases at J, with 10 bases between. The CDR3 DNA sequence: TGTGCCAGTAGTATATCCAGTGACGCCTACGAGCAGTACTTC. It encodes CASSISSDAYEQYF.

As to this clone: At the DNA level, this CDR3 is encoded by other sequences in the same sample as well. The chain recombines TRBV6-5 with TRBJ2-7, with D perhaps given as TRBD1 or TRBD2 (5 bases each). Trimming left V 5 bases short and J 4 bases short, with 12 bases between. The germline V gene has CDR1 MNHEY and CDR2 SVGAGI. CDR3 length equals 13 residues. The CDR3 bases are TGTGCCAGCAGTCGGGACCGCGGGTACGAGCAGTACTTC. It encodes CASSRDRGYEQYF.

The chain couples TRBV5-5 to TRBJ2-7; no definite D call. The ends were cut back, 4 bases at V and 4 bases at J, with 9 bases in the middle. Per the germline V gene, CDR1 is SGHKS and CDR2 is YYEKEE (reference sequence). This CDR3 contains 12 residues. As DNA, the CDR3 is TGTGCCAGCAGCCAGGAACTTTACGAGCAGTACTTC. Translating it yields CASSQELYEQYF.

This chain connects TRBV25-1 to TRBJ1-1; TRBD1 agrees at 8 bases. Germline trimming cut 5 bases from V and 4 bases from J; bases unmatched to any gene: 6. This CDR3 has 14 amino acids. CDR1 and CDR2 (germline): MGHDK, SYGVNS. In nucleotides, the CDR3 is TGTGCCAGCAGTATACAGGGGGGAGGCACTGAAGCTTTCTTT. Translating gives CASSIQGGGTEAFF.

V usage is TRBV12-5 and J usage is TRBJ1-1; D might be TRBD1 (5 bases). V was pared by 1 base and J by 7 bases, with 10 bases between. The CDR3 covers 13 residues. Germline CDR1 LGHNT, CDR2 FRNRAP. CDR3 region: CASGLALGGEAFF. The CDR3 DNA is TGTGCTAGTGGTTTGGCCTTGGGGGGTGAAGCTTTCTTT.

This clone was seen more than once but under ten times. This chain joins TRBV18 and TRBJ1-1; D unclear. This CDR3 contains 14 residues. Germline CDR1 is KGHSH and CDR2 is LQKENI. V was cut by 3 bases and J by 1 base, with 9 bases left in between. CDR3 bases: TGTGCCAGCTCACCCAGCTCCGCGAACACTGAAGCTTTCTTT. Its protein is CASSPSSANTEAFF. Drawing the rest from reference TRBV18 and TRBJ1-1, the complete variable domain is NAGVMQNPRHLVRRRGQEARLRCSPMKGHSHVYWYRQLPEEGLKFMVYLQKENIIDESGMPKERFSAEFPKEGPSILRIQQVVRGDSAAYFCASSPSSANTEAFFGQGTRLTVV.

The chain couples TRBV14 to TRBJ2-1, with TRBD2 matching 7 bases. V gave up 4 bases and J gave up 5 bases; unmatched junction bases: 8. CDR3 length: 15 amino acids. CDR1 and CDR2 from the germline V gene are SGHDN and FVKESK. In DNA, the CDR3 is TGTGCCAGCAGCCCCTTCAGCGGGATAAACAATGAGCAGTTCTTC. This gives the protein CASSPFSGINNEQFF.

A word on this clone: Within the sample, other DNA sequences also encode this same CDR3. The gene calls are TRBV18 and TRBJ2-7; 8 nucleotides line up with TRBD1. This CDR3 has 15 amino acids. CDR1 KGHSH and CDR2 LQKENI come from the germline V gene. V gave up 0 bases and J gave up 2 bases; unmatched junction bases: 3. CDR3 in amino acids: CASSPPGTGAYEQYF. CDR3 coding DNA: TGTGCCAGCTCACCACCCGGGACAGGAGCCTACGAGCAGTACTTC.

This chain connects TRBV5-4 to TRBJ1-2; TRBD1 matches 8 bases. This CDR3 is built from 15 residues. The germline CDR1 and CDR2 sequences are SGHNT and YYREEE (reference sequence). V shed 2 bases, J shed 2 bases, and the junction held 5 bases outside the gene matches. The CDR3: CASSFIAGGNYGYTF. CDR3 bases: TGTGCCAGCAGCTTTATAGCAGGGGGCAACTATGGCTACACCTTC.

The genes are TRBV28 and TRBJ2-3; 10 bases agree with TRBD2. Trimming at V came to 4 bases and at J to 4 bases, leaving 8 bases not matched to a gene. The CDR3 sequence is 16 residues long. From germline, CDR1 is MDHEN and CDR2 SYDVKM. The CDR3 is CASSSPSGRGADTQYF. CDR3 coding DNA: TGTGCCAGCAGTTCTCCTAGCGGGAGAGGGGCAGATACGCAGTATTTT.

The chain recombines TRBV4-1 with TRBJ1-4, with D hard to call. The CDR3 is 15 residues long. V lost 0 bases and J 10 bases, leaving 15 bases between the germline ends. Germline V gene data show CDR1 as MGHRA and CDR2 as YSYEKL. CDR3: CASSQEGRADGKLFF. CDR3 nucleotide sequence: TGCGCCAGCAGCCAAGAAGGGAGGGCAGACGGAAAACTGTTTTTT.

This clone was seen only a few times. This chain links TRBV18 with TRBJ2-7; 15 bases are shared with TRBD2. With 5 bases clipped from V and 6 bases from J, the junction kept 8 bases outside the gene matches. This CDR3 spans 16 amino acids. Germline-derived CDR1 and CDR2 are KGHSH and LQKENI. CDR3 in amino acids: CASSLGLAGGSSEQYF. CDR3 sequence (DNA): TGTGCCAGCTCATTGGGACTAGCGGGAGGCTCAAGCGAGCAGTACTTC.

J is TRBJ2-7 and V is TRBV5-1, with 12 bases lining up with TRBD2. The CDR3 runs to 16 residues. Unmatched junction bases numbered 4, after V lost 0 bases and J lost 3 bases. Germline CDR1 is SGHRS and CDR2 is YFSETQ. DNA of the CDR3: TGCGCCAGCAGCTTGGCGACTAGCGGGAGATTCTACGAGCAGTACTTC. Its translation is CASSLATSGRFYEQYF.

Of note for this clone: Other DNA sequences in the sample encode the same CDR3. The CDR3 spells CASSLEGQGGNQPQHF. In DNA form, the CDR3 reads TGCGCCAGCAGCTTAGAGGGACAGGGCGGCAATCAGCCCCAGCATTTT. The chain carries TRBV5-1 and TRBJ1-5; TRBD1 matches at 9 bases. The CDR3 loop spans 16 amino acids. With 2 bases clipped from V and 2 bases from J, the junction kept 5 bases outside the gene matches. In germline, CDR1 is SGHRS, CDR2 YFSETQ.

The chain joins TRBV2 to TRBJ2-7; possible D gene TRBD1, 5 bases. This CDR3 is built from 11 residues. V lost 9 bases to trimming and J lost 2 bases, with 8 bases between them. Germline-derived CDR1 and CDR2 are SNHLY and FYNNEI. DNA for the CDR3: TGTGCCAGTCAGACAGCCTACGAGCAGTACTTC. This gives the protein CASQTAYEQYF.

A note on this clone: Being one base from a much bigger clone, this may be a read error. Other nucleotide sequences in the sample specify the same CDR3. V gene TRBV5-1 combines with J gene TRBJ1-5; D perhaps matches TRBD1 (5 bases). Germline CDR1 is SGHRS and CDR2 is YFSETQ. V was cut by 0 bases and J by 1 base, with 5 bases left in between. The CDR3 spans 14 residues. This CDR3 reads CASSLEGSNQPQHF. CDR3 DNA sequence: TGCGCCAGCAGCTTGGAGGGGAGCAATCAGCCCCAGCATTTT.

The chain employs TRBV19 and TRBJ2-3; TRBD1 matches 8 bases. The CDR3 totals 18 residues. V trimming: 6 bases; J trimming: 1 base; junction bases outside the gene matches: 15. Germline CDR1 LNHDA, CDR2 SQIVND (reference sequence). CDR3 loop: CASSQDPGGASGTDTQYF. The CDR3 DNA follows: TGTGCCAGTAGCCAAGACCCAGGGGGCGCGTCTGGCACAGATACGCAGTATTTT.

This chain links TRBV5-4 with TRBJ1-4, with a tentative D call TRBD1 (6 bases). The germline gives CDR1 SGHNT, CDR2 YYREEE (reference sequence). Trimming took off 6 bases at V and 10 bases at J, with 16 bases between the two ends. The CDR3 length is 13 residues. Written as DNA, the CDR3 is TGTGCCAGCACCACTGCCAGGGGAGGAAAACTGTTTTTT. This sequence encodes CASTTARGGKLFF.

Concerning this clone: The same CDR3 also results from other DNA sequences found in this sample. The chain combines TRBV11-2 with TRBJ2-7, with D perhaps TRBD1 (6 bases). The V end lost 2 bases, the J end lost 1 base, and 9 bases lay between the germline ends. This CDR3 has 14 amino acids. The germline gives CDR1 SGHAT, CDR2 FQNNGV. CDR3 sequence: CASSLTGFSYEQYF. The CDR3 nucleotides read TGTGCCAGCAGCTTAACAGGGTTTTCCTACGAGCAGTACTTC.

V gene TRBV10-2 combines with J gene TRBJ2-7; 9 positions match TRBD2. CDR1 WSHSY and CDR2 SAAADI come from the germline V gene. The CDR3 is 16 residues long. V was pared by 7 bases and J by 4 bases, with 14 bases of the junction left unmatched. This CDR3 is CASTASPASGEYEQYF. DNA for the CDR3: TGCGCCAGCACCGCCTCTCCGGCTAGCGGGGAGTACGAGCAGTACTTC.

The J gene is TRBJ2-7, the V gene TRBV28; TRBD2 matches 12 bases. Trimming removed 6 bases from V and 6 bases from J; junction bases left unmatched: 6. The CDR3 spans 14 residues. Per the germline V gene, CDR1 is MDHEN and CDR2 is SYDVKM. CDR3 bases: TGTGCCAGCAGGACTAGCGGGAGTTTAGGCGAGCAGTACTTC. Translation: CASRTSGSLGEQYF.

In this sample, this clone turned up a few times. The chain employs TRBV29-1 and TRBJ1-4; TRBD1 is a possible D gene (5 bases). CDR1 is SQVTM, CDR2 ANQGSEA, per germline. Trimming took 5 bases from V and 8 from J, leaving 15 bases between them. The CDR3 is made up of 13 amino acids. The CDR3 protein is CSVPGTGKEKLFF. The CDR3 nucleotides read TGCAGCGTTCCGGGTACAGGAAAGGAAAAACTGTTTTTT.

The CDR3 loop reads CASSFTSGNGYEQYF. CDR3 DNA: TGTGCCAGCAGCTTCACTAGCGGGAACGGGTACGAGCAGTACTTC. The V gene is TRBV7-2, the J gene TRBJ2-7; TRBD2 aligns across 10 bases. With 3 bases clipped from V and 4 bases from J, the junction kept 6 bases outside the gene matches. The CDR3 loop spans 15 amino acids. In germline, CDR1 is SGHTA, CDR2 FQGNSA.

The gene calls are TRBV7-8 and TRBJ1-2; 11 bases line up with TRBD1. The CDR3 length is 14 residues. Per the germline V gene, CDR1 is SGHVS and CDR2 is FQNEAQ. V shed 1 base and J 7 bases; nucleotides not matched to a gene: 2. CDR3 sequence (DNA): TGTGCCAGCAGCTTAGGGGACAGGGGGGCTGGCTACACCTTC. It codes for CASSLGDRGAGYTF.

Remarks on this clone: This same CDR3 is encoded by further DNA sequences in the sample. The chain couples TRBV30 to TRBJ2-5, with TRBD2 matching 7 bases. CDR3 length: 12 residues. Germline loops: CDR1 GTSNPN, CDR2 SVGIG (reference sequence). The ends lost 3 bases at V and 5 bases at J; junction bases unmatched: 3. The chain's CDR3 is CAWRRGEETQYF. The DNA of the CDR3 is TGTGCCTGGAGACGGGGGGAGGAGACCCAGTACTTC.